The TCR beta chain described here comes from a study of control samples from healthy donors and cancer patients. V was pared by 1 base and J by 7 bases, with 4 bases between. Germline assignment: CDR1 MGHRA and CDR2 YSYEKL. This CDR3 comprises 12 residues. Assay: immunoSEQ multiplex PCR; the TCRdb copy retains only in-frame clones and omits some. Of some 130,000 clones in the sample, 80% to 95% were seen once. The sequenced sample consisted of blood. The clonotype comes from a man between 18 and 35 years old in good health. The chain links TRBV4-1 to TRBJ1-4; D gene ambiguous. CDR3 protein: CASSQGLEKLFF. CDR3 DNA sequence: TGCGCCAGCAGCCAAGGGCTTGAAAAACTGTTTTTT.